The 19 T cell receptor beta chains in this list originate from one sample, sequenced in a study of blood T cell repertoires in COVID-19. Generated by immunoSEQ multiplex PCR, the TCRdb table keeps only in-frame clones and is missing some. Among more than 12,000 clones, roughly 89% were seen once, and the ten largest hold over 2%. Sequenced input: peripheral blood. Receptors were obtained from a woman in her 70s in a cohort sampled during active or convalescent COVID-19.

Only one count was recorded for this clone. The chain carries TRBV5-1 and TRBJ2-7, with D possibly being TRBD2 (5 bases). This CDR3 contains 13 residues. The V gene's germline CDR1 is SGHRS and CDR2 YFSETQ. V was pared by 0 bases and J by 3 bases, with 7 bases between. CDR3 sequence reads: CASSLDGDYEQYF. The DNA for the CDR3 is TGCGCCAGCAGCTTGGACGGGGACTACGAGCAGTACTTC.

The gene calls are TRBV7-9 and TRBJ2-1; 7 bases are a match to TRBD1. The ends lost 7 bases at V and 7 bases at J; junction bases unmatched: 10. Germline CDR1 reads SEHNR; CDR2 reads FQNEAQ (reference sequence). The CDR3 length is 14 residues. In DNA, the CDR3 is TGTGCCAGCACTGGGGTGCAGGGGGAGAATGAGCAGTTCTTC. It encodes CASTGVQGENEQFF.

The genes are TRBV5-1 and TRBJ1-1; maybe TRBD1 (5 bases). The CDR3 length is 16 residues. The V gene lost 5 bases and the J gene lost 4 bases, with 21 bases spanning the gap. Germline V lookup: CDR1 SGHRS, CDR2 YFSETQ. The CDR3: CASSQKSGREGTEAFF. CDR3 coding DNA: TGCGCCAGCAGTCAAAAGTCTGGCAGGGAGGGCACTGAAGCTTTCTTT.

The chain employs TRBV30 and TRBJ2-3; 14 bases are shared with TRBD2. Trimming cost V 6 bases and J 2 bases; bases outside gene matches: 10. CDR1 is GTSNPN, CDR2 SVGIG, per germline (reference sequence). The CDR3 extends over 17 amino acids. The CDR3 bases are TGTGCCTGCCTTTTGACTAGCGGGGGGGCTATCACAGATACGCAGTATTTT. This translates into CACLLTSGGAITDTQYF. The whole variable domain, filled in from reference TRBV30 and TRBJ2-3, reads SQTIHQWPATLVQPVGSPLSLECTVEGTSNPNLYWYRQAAGRGLQLLFYSVGIGQISSEVPQNLSASRPQDRQFILSSKKLLLSDSGFYLCACLLTSGGAITDTQYFGPGTRLTVL.

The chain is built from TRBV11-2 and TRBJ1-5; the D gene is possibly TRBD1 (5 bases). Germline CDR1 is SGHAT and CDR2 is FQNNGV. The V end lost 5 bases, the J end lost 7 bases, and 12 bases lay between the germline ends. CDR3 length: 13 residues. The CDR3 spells CASSQRRGQPQHF. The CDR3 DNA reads TGTGCCAGCAGCCAAAGGAGGGGCCAGCCCCAGCATTTT.

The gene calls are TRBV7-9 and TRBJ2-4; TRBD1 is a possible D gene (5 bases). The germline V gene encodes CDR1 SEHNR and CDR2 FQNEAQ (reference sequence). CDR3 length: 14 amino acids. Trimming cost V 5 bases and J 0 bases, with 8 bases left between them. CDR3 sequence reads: CASSPGIAKNIQYF. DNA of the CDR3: TGTGCCAGCAGCCCAGGGATAGCCAAAAACATTCAGTACTTC.

The CDR3: CASSLPPWAQNYGYTF. The CDR3 DNA sequence: TGTGCCAGCAGCTTGCCGCCGTGGGCCCAGAACTATGGCTACACCTTC. The chain links TRBV5-4 to TRBJ1-2; no clear D. Trimming left V 1 base short and J 2 bases short, with 15 bases between. Germline-derived CDR1 and CDR2 are SGHNT and YYREEE (reference sequence). This CDR3 has 16 amino acids. Drawing the rest from reference TRBV5-4 and TRBJ1-2, the complete variable domain is ETGVTQSPTHLIKTRGQQVTLRCSSQSGHNTVSWYQQALGQGPQFIFQYYREEENGRGNFPPRFSGLQFPNYSSELNVNALELDDSALYLCASSLPPWAQNYGYTFGSGTRLTVV.

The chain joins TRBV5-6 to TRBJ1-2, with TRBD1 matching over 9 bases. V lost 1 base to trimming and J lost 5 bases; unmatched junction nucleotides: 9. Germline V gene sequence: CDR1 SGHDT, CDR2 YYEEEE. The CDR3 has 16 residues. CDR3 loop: CASSLSGRGQGYGYTF. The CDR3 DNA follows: TGTGCCAGCAGCTTGTCGGGCCGGGGACAGGGTTATGGCTACACCTTC.

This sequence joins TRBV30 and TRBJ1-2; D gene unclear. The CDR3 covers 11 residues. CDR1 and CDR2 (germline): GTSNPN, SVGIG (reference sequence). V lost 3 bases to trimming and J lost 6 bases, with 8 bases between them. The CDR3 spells CAWSDTDGYTF. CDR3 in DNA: TGTGCCTGGAGCGACACGGATGGCTACACCTTC.

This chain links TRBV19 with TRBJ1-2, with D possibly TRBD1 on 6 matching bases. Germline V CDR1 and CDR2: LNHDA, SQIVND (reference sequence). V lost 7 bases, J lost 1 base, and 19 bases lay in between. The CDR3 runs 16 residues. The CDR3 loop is CASTGRDTTFNYGYTF. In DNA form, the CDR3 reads TGTGCCAGTACTGGCAGGGACACGACGTTTAACTATGGCTACACCTTC.

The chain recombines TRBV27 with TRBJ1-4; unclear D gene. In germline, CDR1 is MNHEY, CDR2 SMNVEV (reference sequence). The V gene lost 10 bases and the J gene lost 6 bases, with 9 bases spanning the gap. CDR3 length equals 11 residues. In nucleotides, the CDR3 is TGTGCCACCGGCGAGGATGAAAAACTGTTTTTT. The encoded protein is CATGEDEKLFF.

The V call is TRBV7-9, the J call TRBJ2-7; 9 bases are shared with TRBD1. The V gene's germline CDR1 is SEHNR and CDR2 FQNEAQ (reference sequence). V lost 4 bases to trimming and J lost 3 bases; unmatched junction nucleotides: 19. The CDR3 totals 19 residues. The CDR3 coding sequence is TGTGCCAGCAGCTCCAGACCGGGACAGGGTCGATGGTACCTCTACGAGCAGTACTTC. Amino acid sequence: CASSSRPGQGRWYLYEQYF.

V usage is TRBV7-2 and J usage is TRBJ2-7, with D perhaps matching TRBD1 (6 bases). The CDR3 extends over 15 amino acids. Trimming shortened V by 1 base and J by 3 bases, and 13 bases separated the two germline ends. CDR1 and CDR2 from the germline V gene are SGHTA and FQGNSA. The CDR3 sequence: CASSLDPGAIYEQYF. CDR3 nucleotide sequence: TGTGCCAGCAGCTTAGATCCAGGGGCCATCTACGAGCAGTACTTC.

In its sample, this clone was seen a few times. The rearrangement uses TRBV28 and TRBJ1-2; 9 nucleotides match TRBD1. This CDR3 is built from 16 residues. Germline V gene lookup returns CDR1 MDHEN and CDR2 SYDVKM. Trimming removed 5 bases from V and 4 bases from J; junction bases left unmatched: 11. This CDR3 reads CASSTTGTGTGYGYTF. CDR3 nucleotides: TGTGCCAGCAGTACAACCGGGACAGGGACCGGCTATGGCTACACCTTC.

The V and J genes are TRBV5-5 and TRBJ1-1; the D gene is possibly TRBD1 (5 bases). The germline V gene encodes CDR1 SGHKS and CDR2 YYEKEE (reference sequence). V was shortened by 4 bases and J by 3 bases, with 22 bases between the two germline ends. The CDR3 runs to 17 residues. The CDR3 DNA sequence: TGTGCCAGCAGCCTAAGGTTACCGGGACTGGGGGACACTGAAGCTTTCTTT. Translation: CASSLRLPGLGDTEAFF.

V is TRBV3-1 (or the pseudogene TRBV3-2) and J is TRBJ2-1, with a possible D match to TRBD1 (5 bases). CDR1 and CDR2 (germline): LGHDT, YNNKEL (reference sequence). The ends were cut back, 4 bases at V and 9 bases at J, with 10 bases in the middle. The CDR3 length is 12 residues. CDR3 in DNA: TGTGCCAGCAGCCCCCAGGGTACTGAGCAGTTCTTC. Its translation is CASSPQGTEQFF.

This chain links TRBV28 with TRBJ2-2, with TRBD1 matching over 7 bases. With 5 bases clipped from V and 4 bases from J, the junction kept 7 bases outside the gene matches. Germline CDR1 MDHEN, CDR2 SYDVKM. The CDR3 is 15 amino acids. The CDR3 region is CASSKGQVVTGELFF. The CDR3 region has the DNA TGTGCCAGCAGTAAAGGACAGGTAGTCACCGGGGAGCTGTTTTTT. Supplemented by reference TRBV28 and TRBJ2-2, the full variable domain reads DVKVTQSSRYLVKRTGEKVFLECVQDMDHENMFWYRQDPGLGLRLIYFSYDVKMKEKGDIPEGYSVSREKKERFSLILESASTNQTSMYLCASSKGQVVTGELFFGEGSRLTVL.

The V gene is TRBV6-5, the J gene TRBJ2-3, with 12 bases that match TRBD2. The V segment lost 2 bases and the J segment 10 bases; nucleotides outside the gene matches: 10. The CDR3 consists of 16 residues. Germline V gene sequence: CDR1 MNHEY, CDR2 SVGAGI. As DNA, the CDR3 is TGTGCCAGCAGTTACGGGCCTAGCGGGGGGGCCGGGGCGCAGTATTTT. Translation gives CASSYGPSGGAGAQYF.

CDR3 amino acids: CASIRPGTRQFAKNIQYF. For the CDR3, the DNA is TGTGCCAGCATCAGGCCCGGGACACGGCAATTTGCCAAAAACATTCAGTACTTC. The chain recombines TRBV21-1 with TRBJ2-4; TRBD1 is the table's D call, not checked against the DNA. TRBV21-1 is reported as a pseudogene. This CDR3 has 18 amino acids.